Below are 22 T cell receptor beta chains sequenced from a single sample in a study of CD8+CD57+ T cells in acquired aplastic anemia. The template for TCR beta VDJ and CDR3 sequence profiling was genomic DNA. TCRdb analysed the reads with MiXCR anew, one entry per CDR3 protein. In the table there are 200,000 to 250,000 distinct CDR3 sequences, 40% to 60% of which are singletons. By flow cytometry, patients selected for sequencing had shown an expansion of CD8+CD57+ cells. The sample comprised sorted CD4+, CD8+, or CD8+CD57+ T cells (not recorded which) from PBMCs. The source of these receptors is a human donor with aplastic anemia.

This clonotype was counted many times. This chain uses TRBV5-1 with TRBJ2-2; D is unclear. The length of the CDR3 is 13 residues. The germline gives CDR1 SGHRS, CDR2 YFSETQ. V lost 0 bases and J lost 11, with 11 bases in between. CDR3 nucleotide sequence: TGCGCCAGCAGCTTGGGGACCCCTTCCGAGCTGTTTTTT. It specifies CASSLGTPSELFF. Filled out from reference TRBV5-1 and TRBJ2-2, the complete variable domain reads KAGVTQTPRYLIKTRGQQVTLSCSPISGHRSVSWYQQTPGQGLQFLFEYFSETQRNKGNFPGRFSGRQFSNSRSEMNVSTLELGDSALYLCASSLGTPSELFFGEGSRLTVL.

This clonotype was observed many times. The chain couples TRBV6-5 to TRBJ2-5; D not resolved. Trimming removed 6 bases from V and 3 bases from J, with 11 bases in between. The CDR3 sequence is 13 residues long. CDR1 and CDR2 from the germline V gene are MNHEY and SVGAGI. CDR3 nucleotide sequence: TGTGCCAGCAGCCGCAACGTTGAAGAGACCCAGTACTTC. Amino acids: CASSRNVEETQYF.

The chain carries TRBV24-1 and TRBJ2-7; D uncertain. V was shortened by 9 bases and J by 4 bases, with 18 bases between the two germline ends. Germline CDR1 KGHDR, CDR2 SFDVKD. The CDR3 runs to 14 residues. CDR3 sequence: CATGNVVSHYEQYV. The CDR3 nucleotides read TGTGCCACCGGGAACGTTGTGTCCCATTACGAGCAGTACGTC.

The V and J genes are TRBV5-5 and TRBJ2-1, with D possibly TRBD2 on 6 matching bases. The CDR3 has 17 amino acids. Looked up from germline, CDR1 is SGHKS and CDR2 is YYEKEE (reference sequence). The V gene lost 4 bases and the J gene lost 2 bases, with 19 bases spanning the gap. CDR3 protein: CASSPLGRSQAYNEQFF. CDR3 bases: TGTGCCAGCAGCCCCCTGGGGAGGTCCCAAGCCTACAATGAGCAGTTCTTC.

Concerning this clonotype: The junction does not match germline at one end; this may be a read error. The CDR3: CATGRGTSGRSGELFF. The CDR3 DNA reads as TGTGCCACCGGCAGAGGAACTAGCGGGAGGTCCGGGGAGCTGTTTTTT. The chain has TRBV15 and TRBJ2-2; 12 nucleotides match TRBD2. CDR1 and CDR2 from the germline V gene are LNHNV and YYDKDF (reference sequence). This CDR3 is 16 amino acids long.

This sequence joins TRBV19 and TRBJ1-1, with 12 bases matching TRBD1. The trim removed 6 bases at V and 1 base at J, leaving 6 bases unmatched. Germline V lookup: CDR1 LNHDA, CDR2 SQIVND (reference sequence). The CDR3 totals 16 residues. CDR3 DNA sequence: TGTGCCAGTAGGCTATCGGGACAGGGGGCGAACACTGAAGCTTTCTTT. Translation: CASRLSGQGANTEAFF.

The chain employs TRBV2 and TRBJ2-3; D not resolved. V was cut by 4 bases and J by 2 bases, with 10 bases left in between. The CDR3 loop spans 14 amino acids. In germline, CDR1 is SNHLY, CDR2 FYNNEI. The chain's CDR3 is CASSVGVPTDTQYF. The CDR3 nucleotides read TGTGCCAGCAGTGTCGGTGTTCCCACAGATACGCAGTATTTT.

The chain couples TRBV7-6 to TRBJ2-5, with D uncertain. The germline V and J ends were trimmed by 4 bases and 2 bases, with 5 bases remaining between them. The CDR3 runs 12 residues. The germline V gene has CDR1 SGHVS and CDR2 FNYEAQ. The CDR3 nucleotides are TGTGCCAGCAGCTCCCCTCAAGAGACCCAGTACTTC. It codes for CASSSPQETQYF. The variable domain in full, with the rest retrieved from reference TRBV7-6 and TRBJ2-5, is GAGVSQSPRYKVTKRGQDVALRCDPISGHVSLYWYRQALGQGPEFLTYFNYEAQQDKSGLPNDRFSAERPEGSISTLTIQRTEQRDSAMYRCASSSPQETQYFGPGTRLLVL.

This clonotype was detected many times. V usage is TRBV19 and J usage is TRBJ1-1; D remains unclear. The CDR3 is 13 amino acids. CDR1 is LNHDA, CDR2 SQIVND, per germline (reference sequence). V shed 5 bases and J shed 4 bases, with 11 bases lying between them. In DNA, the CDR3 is TGTGCCAGTAGTCCCGAGTGGGGCACTGAAGCTTTCTTT. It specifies CASSPEWGTEAFF.

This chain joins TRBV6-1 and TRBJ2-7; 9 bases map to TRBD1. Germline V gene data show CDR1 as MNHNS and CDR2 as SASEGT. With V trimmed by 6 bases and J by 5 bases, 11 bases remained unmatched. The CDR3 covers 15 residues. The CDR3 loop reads CASRTATGGGNEQYF. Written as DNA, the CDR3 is TGTGCCAGCAGAACCGCGACAGGGGGGGGGAACGAGCAGTACTTC.

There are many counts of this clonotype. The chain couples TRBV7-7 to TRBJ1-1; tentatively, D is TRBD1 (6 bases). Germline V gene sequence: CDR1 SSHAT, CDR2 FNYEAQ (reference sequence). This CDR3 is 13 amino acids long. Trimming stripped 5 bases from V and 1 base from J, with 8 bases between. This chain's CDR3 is CASSMGQNTEAFF. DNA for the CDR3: TGTGCCAGCAGCATGGGACAGAACACTGAAGCTTTCTTT.

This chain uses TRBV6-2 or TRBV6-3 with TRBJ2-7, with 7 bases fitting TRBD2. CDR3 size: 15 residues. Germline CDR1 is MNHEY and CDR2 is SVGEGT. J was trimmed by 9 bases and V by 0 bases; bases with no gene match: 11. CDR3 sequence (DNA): TGTGCCAGCAGTTACTCTCCAGGGAGGGACCAGGGGCAGTACTTC. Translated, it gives CASSYSPGRDQGQYF.

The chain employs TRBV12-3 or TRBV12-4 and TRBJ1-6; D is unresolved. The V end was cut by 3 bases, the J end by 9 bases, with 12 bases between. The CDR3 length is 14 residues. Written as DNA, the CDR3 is TGTGCCAGCAGTTTTCGCGGACTATTTTCACCCCTCCACTTT. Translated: CASSFRGLFSPLHF.

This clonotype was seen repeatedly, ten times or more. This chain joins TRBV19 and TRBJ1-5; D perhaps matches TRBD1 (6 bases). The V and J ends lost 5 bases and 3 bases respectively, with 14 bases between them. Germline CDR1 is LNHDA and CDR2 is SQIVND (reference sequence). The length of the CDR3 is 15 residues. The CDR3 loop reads CASSPEGGDNQPQHF. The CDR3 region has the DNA TGTGCCAGTAGTCCCGAGGGGGGGGACAATCAGCCCCAGCATTTT.

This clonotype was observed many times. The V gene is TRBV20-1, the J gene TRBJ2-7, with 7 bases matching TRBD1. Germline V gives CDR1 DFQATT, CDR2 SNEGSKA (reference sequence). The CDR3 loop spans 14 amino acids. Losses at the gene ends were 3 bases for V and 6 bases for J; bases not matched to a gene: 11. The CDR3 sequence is CSASFGTEPPEQYF. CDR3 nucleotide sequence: TGCAGTGCTAGCTTCGGGACAGAACCTCCCGAGCAGTACTTC.

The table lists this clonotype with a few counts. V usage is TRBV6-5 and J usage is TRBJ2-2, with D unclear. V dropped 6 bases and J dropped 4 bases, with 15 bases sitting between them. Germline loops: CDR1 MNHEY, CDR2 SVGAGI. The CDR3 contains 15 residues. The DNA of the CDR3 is TGTGCCAGCAGCCCATCGGTCGGCCGCACCGGGGAGCTGTTTTTT. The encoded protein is CASSPSVGRTGELFF.

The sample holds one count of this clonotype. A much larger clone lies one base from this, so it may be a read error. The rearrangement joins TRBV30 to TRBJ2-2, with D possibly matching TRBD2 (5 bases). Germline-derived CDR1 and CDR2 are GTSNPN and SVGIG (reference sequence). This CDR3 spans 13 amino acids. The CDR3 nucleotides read TGTGCCTGGAGTCCAACGCGCACCGGGGAGCTGTCTTTT. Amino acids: CAWSPTRTGELSF.

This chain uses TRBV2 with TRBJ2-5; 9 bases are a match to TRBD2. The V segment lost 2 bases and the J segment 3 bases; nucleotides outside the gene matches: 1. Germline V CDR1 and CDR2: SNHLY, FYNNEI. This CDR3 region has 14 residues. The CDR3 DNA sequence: TGTGCCAGCAGTGAATGGACTAGCGAAGAGACCCAGTACTTC. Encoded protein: CASSEWTSEETQYF.

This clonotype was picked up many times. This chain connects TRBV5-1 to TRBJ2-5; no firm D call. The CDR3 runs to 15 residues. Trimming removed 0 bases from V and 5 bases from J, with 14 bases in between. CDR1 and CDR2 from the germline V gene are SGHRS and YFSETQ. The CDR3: CASSLGLGYGETQYF. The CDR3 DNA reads TGCGCCAGCAGCTTGGGCCTAGGGTATGGGGAGACCCAGTACTTC.

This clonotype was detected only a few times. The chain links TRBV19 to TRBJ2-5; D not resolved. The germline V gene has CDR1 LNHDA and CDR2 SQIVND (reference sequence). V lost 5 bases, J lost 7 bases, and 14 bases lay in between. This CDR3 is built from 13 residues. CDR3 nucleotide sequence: TGTGCCAGTAGTTCCTTTTACTGGGGGACCCAGTACTTC. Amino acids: CASSSFYWGTQYF.

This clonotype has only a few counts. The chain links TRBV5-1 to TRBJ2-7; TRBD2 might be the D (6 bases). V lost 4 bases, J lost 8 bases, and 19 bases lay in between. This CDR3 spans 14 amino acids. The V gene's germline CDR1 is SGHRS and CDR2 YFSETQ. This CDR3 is CASSEDGGRPQQYF. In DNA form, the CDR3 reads TGCGCCAGCAGCGAGGACGGGGGTCGGCCCCAGCAGTACTTC. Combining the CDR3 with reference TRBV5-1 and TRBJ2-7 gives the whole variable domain KAGVTQTPRYLIKTRGQQVTLSCSPISGHRSVSWYQQTPGQGLQFLFEYFSETQRNKGNFPGRFSGRQFSNSRSEMNVSTLELGDSALYLCASSEDGGRPQQYFGPGTRLTVT.

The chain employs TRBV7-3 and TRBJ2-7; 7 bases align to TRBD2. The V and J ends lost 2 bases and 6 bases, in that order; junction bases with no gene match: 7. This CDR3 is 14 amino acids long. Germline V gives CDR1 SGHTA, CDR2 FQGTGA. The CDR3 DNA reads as TGTGCCAGCAGCTTATATGGCGGGGGAACCGAGCAGTACTTC. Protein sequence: CASSLYGGGTEQYF.